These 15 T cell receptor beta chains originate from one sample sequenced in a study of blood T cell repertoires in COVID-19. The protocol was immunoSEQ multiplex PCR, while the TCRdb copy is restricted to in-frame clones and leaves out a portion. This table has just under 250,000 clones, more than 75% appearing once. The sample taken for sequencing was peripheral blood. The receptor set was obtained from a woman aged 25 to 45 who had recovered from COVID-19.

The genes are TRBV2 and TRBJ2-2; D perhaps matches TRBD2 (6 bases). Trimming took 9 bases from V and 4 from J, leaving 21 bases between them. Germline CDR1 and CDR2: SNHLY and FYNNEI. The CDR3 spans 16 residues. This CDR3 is CARGARSGESTGELFF. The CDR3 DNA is TGTGCCAGAGGCGCGAGGTCGGGGGAGTCCACCGGGGAGCTGTTTTTT.

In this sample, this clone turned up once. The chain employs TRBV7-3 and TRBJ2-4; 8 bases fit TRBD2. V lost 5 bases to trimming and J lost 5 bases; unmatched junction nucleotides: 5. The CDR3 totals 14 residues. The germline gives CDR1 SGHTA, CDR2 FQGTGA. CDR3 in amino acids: CASSRGGIENIQYF. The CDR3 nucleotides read TGTGCCAGCAGCCGCGGGGGGATTGAAAACATTCAGTACTTC.

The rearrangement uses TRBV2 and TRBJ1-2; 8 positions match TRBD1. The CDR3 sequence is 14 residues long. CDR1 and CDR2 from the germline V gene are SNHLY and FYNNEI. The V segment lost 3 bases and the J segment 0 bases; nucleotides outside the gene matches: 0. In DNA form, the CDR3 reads TGTGCCAGCAGTGAGGACAGGGCTAACTATGGCTACACCTTC. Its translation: CASSEDRANYGYTF.

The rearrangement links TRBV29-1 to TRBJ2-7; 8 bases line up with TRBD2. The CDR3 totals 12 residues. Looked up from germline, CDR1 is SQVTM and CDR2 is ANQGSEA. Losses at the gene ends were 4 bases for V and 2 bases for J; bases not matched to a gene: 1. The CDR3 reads CSVVGLAYEQYF. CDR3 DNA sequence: TGCAGCGTTGTGGGACTAGCCTACGAGCAGTACTTC.

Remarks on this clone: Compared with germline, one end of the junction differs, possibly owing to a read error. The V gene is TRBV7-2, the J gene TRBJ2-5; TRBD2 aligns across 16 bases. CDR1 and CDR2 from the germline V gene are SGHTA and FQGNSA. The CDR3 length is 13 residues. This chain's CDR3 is CASSPGLAGGPHF. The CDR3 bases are TGTGCCAGCAGCCCGGGACTAGCGGGGGGGCCGCACTTC.

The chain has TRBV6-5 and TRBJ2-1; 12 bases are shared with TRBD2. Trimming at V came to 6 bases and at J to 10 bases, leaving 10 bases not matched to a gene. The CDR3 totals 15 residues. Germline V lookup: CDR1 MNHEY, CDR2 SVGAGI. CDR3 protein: CASSPLAGGLGEQFF. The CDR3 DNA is TGTGCCAGCAGCCCCCTAGCGGGGGGGCTTGGGGAGCAGTTCTTC.

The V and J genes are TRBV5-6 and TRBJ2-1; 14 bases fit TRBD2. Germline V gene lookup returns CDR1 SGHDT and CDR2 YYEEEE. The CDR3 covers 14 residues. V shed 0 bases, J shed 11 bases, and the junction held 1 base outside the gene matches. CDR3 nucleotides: TGTGCCAGCAGCTTGGGGACTAGCGGGGGGCAGCAGTTCTTC. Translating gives CASSLGTSGGQQFF.

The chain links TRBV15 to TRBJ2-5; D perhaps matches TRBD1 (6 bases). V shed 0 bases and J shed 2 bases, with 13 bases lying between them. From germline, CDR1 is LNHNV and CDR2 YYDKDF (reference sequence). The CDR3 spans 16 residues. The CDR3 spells CATSRDRGREQETQYF. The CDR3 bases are TGTGCCACCAGCAGAGACAGGGGAAGGGAGCAAGAGACCCAGTACTTC.

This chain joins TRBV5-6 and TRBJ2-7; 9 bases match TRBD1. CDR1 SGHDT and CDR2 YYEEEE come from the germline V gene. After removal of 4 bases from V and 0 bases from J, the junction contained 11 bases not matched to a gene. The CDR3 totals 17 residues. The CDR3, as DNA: TGTGCCAGCAGCCTACCGGGACAGGGATATGGCTCCTACGAGCAGTACTTC. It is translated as CASSLPGQGYGSYEQYF.

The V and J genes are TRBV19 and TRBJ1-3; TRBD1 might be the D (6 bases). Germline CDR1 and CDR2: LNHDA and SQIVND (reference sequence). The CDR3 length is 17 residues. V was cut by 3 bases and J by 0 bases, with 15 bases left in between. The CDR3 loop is CASSIRTELSSGNTIYF. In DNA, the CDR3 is TGTGCCAGTAGTATCCGGACAGAGCTTTCCTCTGGAAACACCATATATTTT.

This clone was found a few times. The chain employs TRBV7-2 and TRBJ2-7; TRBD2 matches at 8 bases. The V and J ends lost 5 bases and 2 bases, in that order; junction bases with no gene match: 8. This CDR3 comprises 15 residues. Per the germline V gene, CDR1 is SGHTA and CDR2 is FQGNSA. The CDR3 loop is CASSPSTSAAYEQYF. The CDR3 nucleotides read TGTGCCAGCAGCCCATCGACTAGCGCAGCCTACGAGCAGTACTTC.

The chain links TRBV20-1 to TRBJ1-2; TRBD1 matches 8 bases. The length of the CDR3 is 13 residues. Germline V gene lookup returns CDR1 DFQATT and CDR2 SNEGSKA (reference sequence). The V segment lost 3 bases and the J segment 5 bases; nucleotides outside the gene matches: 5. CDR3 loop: CSASPGGEYGYTF. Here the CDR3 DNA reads TGCAGTGCTAGTCCAGGGGGCGAATATGGCTACACCTTC.

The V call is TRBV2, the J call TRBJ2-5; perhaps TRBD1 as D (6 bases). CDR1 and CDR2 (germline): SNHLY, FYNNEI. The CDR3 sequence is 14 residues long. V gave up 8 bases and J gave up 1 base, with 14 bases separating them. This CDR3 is CASGTQGSQETQYF. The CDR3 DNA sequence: TGTGCCAGCGGGACGCAGGGGAGCCAAGAGACCCAGTACTTC.

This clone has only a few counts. The CDR3 nucleotides are TGTGCCAGCAGCTTAACTAGGGTGGAAGCTTTCTTT. Translating it yields CASSLTRVEAFF. V usage is TRBV7-9 and J usage is TRBJ1-1; D ambiguous. V lost 2 bases, J lost 8 bases, and 9 bases lay in between. Germline CDR1 SEHNR, CDR2 FQNEAQ (reference sequence). The CDR3 runs to 12 residues.

The CDR3 is CASSEDRVGGNTIYF. The CDR3 bases are TGTGCCAGCAGCGAAGACAGGGTGGGAGGAAACACCATATATTTT. This chain joins TRBV7-6 and TRBJ1-3; the match to TRBD1 covers 7 bases. The germline CDR1 and CDR2 sequences are SGHVS and FNYEAQ. The CDR3 is 15 residues long. V dropped 5 bases and J dropped 4; count of bases not matched to a gene: 8.